These 16 T cell receptor beta chains were all obtained from the same sample, sequenced in a study of patients and donors after allogeneic stem cell transplantation. TCRdb ran MiXCR on the RT-PCR reads and lists one entry per CDR3 protein. The repertoire includes about 400,000 distinct CDR3 sequences, 16% of them detected once, and 6.5% to 7.5% sits in the top ten. The sequenced sample consisted of blood, either unsorted or a sorted T cell fraction (not recorded which). These receptors all come from a human donor who was either an allogeneic HSCT recipient or a stem cell or donor lymphocyte infusion donor (not recorded which). It is not recorded whose cells these are; they may come from a transplant donor.

Turning to this clonotype: One end of the junction fails to match germline, which may point to a read error. The chain has TRBV6-1 and TRBJ1-3, with a tentative D call TRBD1 (5 bases). The V gene's germline CDR1 is MNHNS and CDR2 SASEGT. This CDR3 has 16 amino acids. CDR3 loop: CAGSRPGAGSGNTIYF. CDR3 coding DNA: TGTGCCGGCAGTCGACCGGGAGCAGGGTCTGGAAACACCATATATTTT.

The chain uses TRBV20-1 and TRBJ2-5; D call uncertain. Germline V gives CDR1 DFQATT, CDR2 SNEGSKA (reference sequence). The CDR3 covers 14 residues. Trimming removed 0 bases at V and 5 bases at J, with 13 bases between. In DNA form, the CDR3 reads TGCAGTGCTAGAGACCTTACAGTGGGGGAGACCCAGTACTTC. Translated: CSARDLTVGETQYF.

This clonotype was found many times. The rearrangement links TRBV7-9 to TRBJ2-2; D gene unclear. The CDR3 extends over 12 amino acids. The germline V gene encodes CDR1 SEHNR and CDR2 FQNEAQ (reference sequence). Trimming took off 5 bases at V and 7 bases at J, with 8 bases between the two ends. The CDR3 coding sequence is TGTGCCAGCAGCCCAGGACGCGGGGAGCTGTTTTTT. Translating gives CASSPGRGELFF.

This chain uses TRBV2 with TRBJ2-4, with D perhaps TRBD2 (6 bases). V lost 7 bases and J lost 6, with 13 bases in between. Germline V CDR1 and CDR2: SNHLY, FYNNEI. This CDR3 contains 13 residues. The CDR3 spells CASTPTGVNIQYF. The CDR3, as DNA: TGTGCCAGCACCCCAACGGGGGTAAACATTCAGTACTTC.

Only a few counts were recorded for this clonotype. This rearrangement joins TRBV21-1 to TRBJ2-6; the table calls TRBD1, which could not be checked here. TRBV21-1 is shown as a pseudogene. The CDR3 spans 18 residues. In nucleotides, the CDR3 is TGTGCCAGCAGCAAACGGACCCGGCGGGGCTCTGGGGCCAACGTCCTGACTTTC. Residues: CASSKRTRRGSGANVLTF.

This clonotype appeared a few times. The chain uses TRBV4-3 and TRBJ2-3; TRBD2 agrees at 10 bases. The J segment lost 11 bases and the V segment lost 0 bases, leaving 8 bases of the junction unmatched. The CDR3 sequence is 15 residues long. CDR1 is LGHNA, CDR2 YSLEER, per germline. The CDR3 nucleotides read TGCGCCAGCAGCCAAGATGGAGCGGCTAGCGGGGGGCAGTATTTT. Translating it yields CASSQDGAASGGQYF.

The gene calls are TRBV2 and TRBJ2-1; tentative D call: TRBD2 (6 bases). V lost 6 bases, J lost 7 bases, and 13 bases lay in between. Germline V CDR1 and CDR2: SNHLY, FYNNEI. The CDR3 is made up of 13 amino acids. The CDR3 region is CASRRQSGNEQFF. Here the CDR3 DNA reads TGTGCCAGCAGACGCCAGAGCGGGAATGAGCAGTTCTTC.

This clonotype was counted at least ten times. This chain links TRBV29-1 with TRBJ2-7; no firm D call. The V end was cut by 0 bases, the J end by 2 bases, with 14 bases between. CDR3 length: 15 residues. Germline CDR1 and CDR2: SQVTM and ANQGSEA. In nucleotides, the CDR3 is TGCAGCGTTGAAGATCCCTGGCAGTCCCCCTACGAGCAGTACTTC. The encoded protein is CSVEDPWQSPYEQYF.

The CDR3 reads CASSLKCPNRCFCQPQHF. Written as DNA, the CDR3 is TGCGCCAGCAGCTTGAAGTGCCCGAACAGGTGTTTTTGTCAGCCCCAGCATTTT. This rearrangement joins TRBV5-1 to TRBJ1-5, with D possibly TRBD1 on 5 matching bases. CDR1 and CDR2 from the germline V gene are SGHRS and YFSETQ. The CDR3 sequence is 18 residues long. The V and J ends lost 1 base and 6 bases respectively, with 23 bases between them. Full variable domain (outside the CDR3, taken from reference TRBV5-1 and TRBJ1-5): KAGVTQTPRYLIKTRGQQVTLSCSPISGHRSVSWYQQTPGQGLQFLFEYFSETQRNKGNFPGRFSGRQFSNSRSEMNVSTLELGDSALYLCASSLKCPNRCFCQPQHFGDGTRLSIL.

The rearrangement joins TRBV11-3 to TRBJ2-7; 9 positions agree with TRBD2. The CDR3 length is 16 residues. J gave up 0 bases and V 3 bases, and 6 bases lay outside the gene matches. Germline loops: CDR1 SGHNT, CDR2 YENEEA. DNA of the CDR3: TGTGCCAGCAGCTTTGGACCGACTAGCGGCTCCTACGAGCAGTACTTC. Its protein product is CASSFGPTSGSYEQYF.

The rearrangement joins TRBV5-5 to TRBJ2-7, with D possibly TRBD1 on 6 matching bases. This CDR3 spans 16 amino acids. The germline CDR1 and CDR2 sequences are SGHKS and YYEKEE (reference sequence). Trimming stripped 0 bases from V and 1 base from J, with 14 bases between. In DNA, the CDR3 is TGTGCCAGCAGCTTGGATGGACAGATTCAGTCCTACGAGCAGTACTTC. Its translation: CASSLDGQIQSYEQYF.

The sample holds many counts of this clonotype. The chain has TRBV5-1 and TRBJ2-1; D unresolved. With 3 bases removed from V and 0 bases from J, the gap between germline ends came to 10 bases. Germline V gene sequence: CDR1 SGHRS, CDR2 YFSETQ. The length of the CDR3 is 15 residues. CDR3 DNA sequence: TGCGCCAGCAGCTCCCCGCTGAGCTCCTACAATGAGCAGTTCTTC. This codes for CASSSPLSSYNEQFF.

This clonotype was recorded many times. The rearrangement links TRBV28 to TRBJ1-1, with unresolved D. V gave up 4 bases and J gave up 4 bases, with 4 bases separating them. CDR3 length equals 11 residues. The V gene's germline CDR1 is MDHEN and CDR2 SYDVKM. CDR3 in DNA: TGTGCCAGCAGTTCAGTCACTGAAGCTTTCTTT. Amino acids: CASSSVTEAFF. Drawing the rest from reference TRBV28 and TRBJ1-1, the complete variable domain is DVKVTQSSRYLVKRTGEKVFLECVQDMDHENMFWYRQDPGLGLRLIYFSYDVKMKEKGDIPEGYSVSREKKERFSLILESASTNQTSMYLCASSSVTEAFFGQGTRLTVV.

This clonotype was recorded a few times. The chain uses TRBV7-2 and TRBJ1-5, with D uncertain. The CDR3 covers 13 residues. The germline V gene has CDR1 SGHTA and CDR2 FQGNSA. Trimming took 5 bases from V and 2 from J, leaving 7 bases between them. CDR3 nucleotides: TGTGCCAGCAGCACGAAGGGCAATCAGCCCCAGCATTTT. Protein: CASSTKGNQPQHF.

The chain couples TRBV18 to TRBJ1-6; no reliable D call. Germline assignment: CDR1 KGHSH and CDR2 LQKENI. V shed 4 bases and J shed 5 bases, with 12 bases lying between them. The length of the CDR3 is 15 residues. The CDR3 loop reads CASSRRTVDNSPLHF. The CDR3, as DNA: TGTGCCAGCTCACGCAGGACGGTAGATAATTCACCCCTCCACTTT.

This clonotype was picked up a small number of times. J is TRBJ2-1 and V is TRBV7-8; 7 bases map to TRBD2. From germline, CDR1 is SGHVS and CDR2 FQNEAQ. This CDR3 region has 16 residues. The trim removed 0 bases at V and 3 bases at J, leaving 5 bases unmatched. The CDR3 nucleotides are TGTGCCAGCAGCTTAGCGCGGGACTATATCTACAATGAGCAGTTCTTC. Residues: CASSLARDYIYNEQFF.